This TCR beta chain derives from a study of Ad26.COV2.S vaccination and SARS-CoV-2 variants. The treatment: 15 to 20 received Ad26.COV2.S at low or high dose, single or two shots; 5 received placebo; per-sample allocation not given. Day 63 following the first vaccine or placebo injection was when the samples were taken. This CDR3 has 15 residues. V lost 0 bases to trimming and J lost 5 bases; unmatched junction nucleotides: 3. The germline V gene encodes CDR1 SGHRS and CDR2 YFSETQ. Libraries were prepared by immunoSEQ multiplex PCR; TCRdb keeps only in-frame clonotypes and omits some of them. The sample carries about 680,000 clones, about 89% recorded once.

The starting material was peripheral blood, obtained in a trial of Ad26.COV2.S vaccine versus placebo. V usage is TRBV5-1 and J usage is TRBJ2-2; 8 positions agree with TRBD2. This TCR was sampled from a person between 18 and 65 years old who received the Ad26.COV2.S COVID-19 vaccine or a placebo. CDR3 in amino acids: CASSLELAGTGELFF. CDR3 bases: TGCGCCAGCAGCTTGGAGTTAGCGGGGACCGGGGAGCTGTTTTTT.